A single count supports the clone carrying this T cell receptor (beta chain). This specimen belongs to a study of technical replicates of blood from several donors. Some clones are missing from TCRdb's copy, which holds only in-frame ones; the method was immunoSEQ multiplex PCR. Of some 82,000 clones listed, approximately 97% are singletons. Germline V gives CDR1 WSHSY, CDR2 SAAADI. V dropped 6 bases and J dropped 5; count of bases not matched to a gene: 6. This CDR3 has 14 residues. Material for sequencing was T cells isolated from PBMCs. This sequence was found in a human donor in good health. V usage is TRBV10-2 and J usage is TRBJ2-1; 8 bases are shared with TRBD1. The DNA of the CDR3 is TGCGCCAGCAGCGAGCGGACAGGGAACAATGAGCAGTTCTTC. Encoded protein: CASSERTGNNEQFF.